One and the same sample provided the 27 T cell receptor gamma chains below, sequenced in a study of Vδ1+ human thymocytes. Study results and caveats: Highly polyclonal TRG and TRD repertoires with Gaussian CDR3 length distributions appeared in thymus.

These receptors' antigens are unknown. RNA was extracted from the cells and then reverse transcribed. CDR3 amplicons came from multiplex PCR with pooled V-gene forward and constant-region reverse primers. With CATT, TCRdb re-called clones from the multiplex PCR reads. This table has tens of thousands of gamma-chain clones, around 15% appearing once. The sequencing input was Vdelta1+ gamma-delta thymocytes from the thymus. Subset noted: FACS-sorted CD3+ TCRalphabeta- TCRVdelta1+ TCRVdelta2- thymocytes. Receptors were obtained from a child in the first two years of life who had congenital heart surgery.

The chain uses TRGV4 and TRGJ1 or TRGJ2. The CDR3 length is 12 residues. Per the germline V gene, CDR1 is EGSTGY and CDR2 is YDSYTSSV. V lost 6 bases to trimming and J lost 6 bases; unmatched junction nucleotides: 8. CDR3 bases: TGTGCCACCTGGAAAAGGCGTTATAAGAAACTCTTT. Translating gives CATWKRRYKKLF.

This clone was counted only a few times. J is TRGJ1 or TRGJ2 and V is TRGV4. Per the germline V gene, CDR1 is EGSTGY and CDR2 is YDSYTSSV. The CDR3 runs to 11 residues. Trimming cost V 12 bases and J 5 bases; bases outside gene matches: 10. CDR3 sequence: CAPPRHYKKLF. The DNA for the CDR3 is TGTGCCCCGCCGAGGCATTATAAGAAACTCTTT.

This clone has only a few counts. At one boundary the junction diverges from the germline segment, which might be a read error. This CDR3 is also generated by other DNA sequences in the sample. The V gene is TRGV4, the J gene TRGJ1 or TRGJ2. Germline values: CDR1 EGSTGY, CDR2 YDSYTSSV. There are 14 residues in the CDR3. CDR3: CATWNGSYYYKKLF. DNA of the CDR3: TGTGCCACCTGGAATGGGAGTTATTATTATAAGAAACTCTTT.

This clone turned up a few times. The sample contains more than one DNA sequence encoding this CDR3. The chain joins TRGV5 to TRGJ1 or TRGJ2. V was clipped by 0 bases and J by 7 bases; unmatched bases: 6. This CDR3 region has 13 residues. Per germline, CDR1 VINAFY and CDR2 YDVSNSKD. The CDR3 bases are TGTGCCACCTGGGACAGGCCTTTCTATAAGAAACTCTTT. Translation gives CATWDRPFYKKLF.

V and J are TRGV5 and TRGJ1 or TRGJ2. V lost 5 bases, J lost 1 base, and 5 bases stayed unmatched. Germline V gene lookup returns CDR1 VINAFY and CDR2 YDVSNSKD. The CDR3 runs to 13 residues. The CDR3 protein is CATWGANYYKKLF. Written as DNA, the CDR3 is TGTGCCACCTGGGGGGCCAATTATTATAAGAAACTCTTT.

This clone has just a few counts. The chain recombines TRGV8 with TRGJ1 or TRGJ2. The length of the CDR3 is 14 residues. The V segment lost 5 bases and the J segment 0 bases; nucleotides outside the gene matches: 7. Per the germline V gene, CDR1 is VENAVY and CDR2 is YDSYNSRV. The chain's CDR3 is CATWARWNYYKKLF. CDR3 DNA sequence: TGTGCCACCTGGGCCAGATGGAATTATTATAAGAAACTCTTT.

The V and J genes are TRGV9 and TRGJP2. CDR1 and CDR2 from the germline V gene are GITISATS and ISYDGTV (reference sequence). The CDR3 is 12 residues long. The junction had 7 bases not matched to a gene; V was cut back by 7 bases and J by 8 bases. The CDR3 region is CALCRRDWIKTF. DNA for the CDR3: TGTGCCTTGTGTAGGAGGGATTGGATCAAGACGTTT.

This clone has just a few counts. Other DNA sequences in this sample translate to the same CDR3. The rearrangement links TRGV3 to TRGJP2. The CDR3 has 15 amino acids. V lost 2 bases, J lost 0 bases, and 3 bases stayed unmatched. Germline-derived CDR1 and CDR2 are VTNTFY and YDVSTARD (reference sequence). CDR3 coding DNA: TGTGCCACCTGGGACACCCATAGTAGTGATTGGATCAAGACGTTT. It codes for CATWDTHSSDWIKTF.

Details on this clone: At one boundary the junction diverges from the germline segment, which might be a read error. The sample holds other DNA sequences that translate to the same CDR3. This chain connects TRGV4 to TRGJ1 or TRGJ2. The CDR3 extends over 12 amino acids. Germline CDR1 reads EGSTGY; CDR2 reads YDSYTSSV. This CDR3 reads CATWNGLGKKLF. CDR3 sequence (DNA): TGTGCCACCTGGAATGGGCTTGGGAAGAAACTCTTT.

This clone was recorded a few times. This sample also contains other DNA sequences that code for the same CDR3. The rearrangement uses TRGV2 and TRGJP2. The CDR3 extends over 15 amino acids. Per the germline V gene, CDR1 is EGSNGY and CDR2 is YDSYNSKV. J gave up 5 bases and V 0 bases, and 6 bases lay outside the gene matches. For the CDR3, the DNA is TGTGCCACCTGGGACGGGCCGGGAAGTGATTGGATCAAGACGTTT. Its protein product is CATWDGPGSDWIKTF.

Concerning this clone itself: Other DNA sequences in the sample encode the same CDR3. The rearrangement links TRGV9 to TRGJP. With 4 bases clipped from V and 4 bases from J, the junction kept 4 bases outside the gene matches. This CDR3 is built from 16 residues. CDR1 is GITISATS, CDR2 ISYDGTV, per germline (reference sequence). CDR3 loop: CALWENQELGKKIKVF. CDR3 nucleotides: TGTGCCTTGTGGGAAAACCAAGAGTTGGGCAAAAAAATCAAGGTATTT.

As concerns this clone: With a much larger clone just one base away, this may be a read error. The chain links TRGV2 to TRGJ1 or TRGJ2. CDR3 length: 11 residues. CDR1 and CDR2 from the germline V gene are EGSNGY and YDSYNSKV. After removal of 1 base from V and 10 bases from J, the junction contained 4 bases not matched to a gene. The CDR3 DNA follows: TGTGCCACCTGGGACGGTTACAAGAAACTCTTT. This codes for CATWDGYKKLF.

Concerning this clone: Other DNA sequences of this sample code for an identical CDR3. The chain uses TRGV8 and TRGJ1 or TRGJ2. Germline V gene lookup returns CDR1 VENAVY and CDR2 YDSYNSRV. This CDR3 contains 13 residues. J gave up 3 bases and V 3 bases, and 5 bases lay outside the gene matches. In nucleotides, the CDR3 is TGTGCCACCTGGGATCCTCGTTATTATAAGAAACTCTTT. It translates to CATWDPRYYKKLF.

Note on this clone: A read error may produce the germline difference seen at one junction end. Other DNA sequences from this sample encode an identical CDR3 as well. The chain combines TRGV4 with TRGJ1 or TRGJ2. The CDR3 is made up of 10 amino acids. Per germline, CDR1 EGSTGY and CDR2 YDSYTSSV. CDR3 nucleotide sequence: TGTGCCACCTGGAATGGTAAGAAACTCTTT. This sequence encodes CATWNGKKLF.

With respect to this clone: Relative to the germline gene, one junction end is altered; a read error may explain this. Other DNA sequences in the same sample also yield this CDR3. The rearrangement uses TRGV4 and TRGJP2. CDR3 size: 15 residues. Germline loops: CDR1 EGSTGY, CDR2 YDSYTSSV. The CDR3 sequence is CATWNGLGSDWIKTF. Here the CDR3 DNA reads TGTGCCACCTGGAATGGGCTGGGTAGTGATTGGATCAAGACGTTT.

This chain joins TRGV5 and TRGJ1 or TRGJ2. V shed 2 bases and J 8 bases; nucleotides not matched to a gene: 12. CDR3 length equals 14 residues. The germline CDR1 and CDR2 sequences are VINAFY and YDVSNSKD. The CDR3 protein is CATWDIRGADKKLF. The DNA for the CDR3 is TGTGCCACCTGGGACATCAGGGGGGCCGATAAGAAACTCTTT.

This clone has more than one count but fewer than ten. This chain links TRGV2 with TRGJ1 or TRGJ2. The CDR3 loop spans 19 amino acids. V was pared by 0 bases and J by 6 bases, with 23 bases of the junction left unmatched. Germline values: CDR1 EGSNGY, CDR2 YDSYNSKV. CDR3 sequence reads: CATWDGHGGFGGLGYKKLF. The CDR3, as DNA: TGTGCCACCTGGGACGGGCATGGTGGGTTTGGGGGGTTAGGTTATAAGAAACTCTTT.

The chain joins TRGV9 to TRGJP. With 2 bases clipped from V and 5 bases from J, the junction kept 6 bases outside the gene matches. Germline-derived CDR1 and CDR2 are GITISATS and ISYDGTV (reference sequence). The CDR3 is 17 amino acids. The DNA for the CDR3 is TGTGCCTTGTGGGAGGATCGAAAAGAGTTGGGCAAAAAAATCAAGGTATTT. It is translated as CALWEDRKELGKKIKVF.

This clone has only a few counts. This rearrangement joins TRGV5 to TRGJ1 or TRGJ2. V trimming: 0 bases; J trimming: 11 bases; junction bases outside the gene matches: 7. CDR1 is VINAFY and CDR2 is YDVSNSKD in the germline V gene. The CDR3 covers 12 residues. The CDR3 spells CATWDRPREKLF. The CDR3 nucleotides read TGTGCCACCTGGGACAGGCCCCGGGAGAAACTCTTT.

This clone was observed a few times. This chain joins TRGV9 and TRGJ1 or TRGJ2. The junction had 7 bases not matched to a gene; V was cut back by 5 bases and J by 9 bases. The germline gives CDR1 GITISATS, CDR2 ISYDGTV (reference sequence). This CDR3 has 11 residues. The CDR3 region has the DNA TGTGCCTTGTGGGGGGTCCGTAAGAAACTCTTT. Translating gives CALWGVRKKLF.

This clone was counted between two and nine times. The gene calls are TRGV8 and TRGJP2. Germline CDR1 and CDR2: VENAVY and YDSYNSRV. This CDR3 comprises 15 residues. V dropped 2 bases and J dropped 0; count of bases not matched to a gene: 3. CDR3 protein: CATWDMYSSDWIKTF. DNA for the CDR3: TGTGCCACCTGGGATATGTATAGTAGTGATTGGATCAAGACGTTT.

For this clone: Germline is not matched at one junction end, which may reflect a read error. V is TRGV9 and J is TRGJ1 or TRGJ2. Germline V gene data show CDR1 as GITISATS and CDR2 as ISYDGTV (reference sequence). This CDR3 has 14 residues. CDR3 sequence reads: CALREPRDYYKKLF. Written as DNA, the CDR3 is TGTGCCTTGCGGGAGCCTCGTGATTATTATAAGAAACTCTTT.

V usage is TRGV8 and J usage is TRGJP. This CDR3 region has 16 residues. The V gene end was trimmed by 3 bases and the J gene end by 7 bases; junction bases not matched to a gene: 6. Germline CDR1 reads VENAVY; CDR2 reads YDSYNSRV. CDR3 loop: CATWDEMELGKKIKVF. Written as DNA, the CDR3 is TGTGCCACCTGGGATGAGATGGAGTTGGGCAAAAAAATCAAGGTATTT.

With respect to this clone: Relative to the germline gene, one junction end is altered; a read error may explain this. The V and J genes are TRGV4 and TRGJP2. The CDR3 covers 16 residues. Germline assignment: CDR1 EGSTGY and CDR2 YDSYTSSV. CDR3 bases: TGTGCCACCTGGAATGGCTCTGGAGTTAGTGATTGGATCAAGACGTTT. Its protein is CATWNGSGVSDWIKTF.

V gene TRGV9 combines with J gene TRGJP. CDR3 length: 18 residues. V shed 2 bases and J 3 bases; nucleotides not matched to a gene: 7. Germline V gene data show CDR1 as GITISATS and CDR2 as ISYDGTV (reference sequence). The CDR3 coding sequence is TGTGCCTTGTGGGAGGCCATCCCGCAAGAGTTGGGCAAAAAAATCAAGGTATTT. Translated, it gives CALWEAIPQELGKKIKVF.

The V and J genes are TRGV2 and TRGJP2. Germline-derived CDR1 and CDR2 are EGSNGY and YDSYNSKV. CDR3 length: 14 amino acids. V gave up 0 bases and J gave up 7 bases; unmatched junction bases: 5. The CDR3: CATWDGLDDWIKTF. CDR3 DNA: TGTGCCACCTGGGACGGGCTGGATGATTGGATCAAGACGTTT.

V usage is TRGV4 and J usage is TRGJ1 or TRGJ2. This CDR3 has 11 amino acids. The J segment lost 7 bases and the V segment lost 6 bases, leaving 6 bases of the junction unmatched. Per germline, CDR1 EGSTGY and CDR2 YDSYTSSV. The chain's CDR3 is CATWNQYKKLF. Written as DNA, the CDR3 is TGTGCCACCTGGAACCAGTATAAGAAACTCTTT.